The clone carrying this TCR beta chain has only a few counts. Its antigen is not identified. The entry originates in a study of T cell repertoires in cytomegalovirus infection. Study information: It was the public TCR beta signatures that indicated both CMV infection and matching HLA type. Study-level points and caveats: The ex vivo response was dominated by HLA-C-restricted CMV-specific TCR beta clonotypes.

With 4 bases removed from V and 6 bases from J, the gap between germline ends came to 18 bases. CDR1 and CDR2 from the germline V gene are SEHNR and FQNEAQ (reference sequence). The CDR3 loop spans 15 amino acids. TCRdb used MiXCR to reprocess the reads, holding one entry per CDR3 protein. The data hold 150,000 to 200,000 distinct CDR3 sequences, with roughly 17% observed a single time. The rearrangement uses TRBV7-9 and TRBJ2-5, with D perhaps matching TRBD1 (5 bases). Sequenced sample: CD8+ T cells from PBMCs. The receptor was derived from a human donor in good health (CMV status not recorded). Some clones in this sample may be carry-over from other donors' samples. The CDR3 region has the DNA TGTGCCAGCAGCTCATCCCCAGGGAAGATGAAGACCCAGTACTTC. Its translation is CASSSSPGKMKTQYF.